One sample yielded the 21 T cell receptor beta chains listed below, sequenced in a study of blood T cells in healthy people across ages. PCR was performed a second time for about 7 to 11 cycles using a sample-barcoded 5' primer and a J-beta primer mix. TCRdb re-analysed the 5' RACE reads in MiXCR, keeping a single row per CDR3 protein. The data show 780,000 or so distinct CDR3 sequences, with more than 50% seen just once and 25% to 30% held by the top ten. The sample consisted of blood. These receptors were taken from a man aged 40-49 years in good health.

This clonotype has only a few counts. V usage is TRBV20-1 and J usage is TRBJ1-6; the D gene is possibly TRBD1 (6 bases). The ends were cut back, 3 bases at V and 7 bases at J, with 13 bases in the middle. There are 14 residues in the CDR3. Germline CDR1 reads DFQATT; CDR2 reads SNEGSKA (reference sequence). The CDR3 region is CSASTGLRNSPLHF. CDR3 bases: TGCAGTGCTAGCACAGGGTTAAGGAATTCACCCCTCCACTTT.

This rearrangement joins TRBV20-1 to TRBJ2-3, with D possibly TRBD2 on 5 matching bases. The V gene's germline CDR1 is DFQATT and CDR2 SNEGSKA (reference sequence). The length of the CDR3 is 16 residues. V was cut by 4 bases and J by 3 bases, with 20 bases left in between. The CDR3 DNA is TGCAGTGCTATGAAAACGGGATCCCGCATAACAGATACGCAGTATTTT. Encoded protein: CSAMKTGSRITDTQYF.

The chain links TRBV7-3 to TRBJ2-3, with 8 positions matching TRBD2. Germline V CDR1 and CDR2: SGHTA, FQGTGA. The ends lost 4 bases at V and 0 bases at J; junction bases unmatched: 9. This CDR3 is built from 17 residues. This chain's CDR3 is CASSSPTLAASTDTQYF. The CDR3 DNA sequence: TGTGCCAGCAGCTCCCCAACACTAGCGGCTAGCACAGATACGCAGTATTTT.

The chain combines TRBV6-1 with TRBJ2-4, with no clear D. V was trimmed by 1 base and J by 15 bases, leaving 10 bases between them. CDR1 is MNHNS and CDR2 is SASEGT in the germline V gene. The CDR3 runs 11 residues. The CDR3 spells CASSEGAQWYF. The CDR3 DNA is TGTGCCAGCAGTGAAGGAGCGCAGTGGTACTTC.

DNA for the CDR3: TGCAGTGCTACCGGGGCTTCCAATGAGCAGTTCTTC. Translating gives CSATGASNEQFF. The J gene is TRBJ2-1, the V gene TRBV20-1; tentatively, D is TRBD1 or TRBD2 (5 bases each). Germline assignment: CDR1 DFQATT and CDR2 SNEGSKA (reference sequence). CDR3 size: 12 residues. Trimming stripped 4 bases from V and 6 bases from J, with 10 bases between.

Only a few counts were recorded for this clonotype. The J gene is TRBJ2-1, the V gene TRBV7-9; 12 bases fit TRBD2. Per the germline V gene, CDR1 is SEHNR and CDR2 is FQNEAQ (reference sequence). The CDR3 runs to 13 residues. After removal of 10 bases from V and 7 bases from J, the junction contained 5 bases not matched to a gene. The CDR3 region is CAIRLAGVNEQFF. The CDR3 DNA reads TGTGCCATACGACTAGCGGGAGTGAATGAGCAGTTCTTC.

The rearrangement joins TRBV7-2 to TRBJ1-6; 10 bases align to TRBD1. The CDR3 is 15 amino acids. Losses at the gene ends were 5 bases for V and 7 bases for J; bases not matched to a gene: 5. Germline CDR1 SGHTA, CDR2 FQGNSA. The DNA of the CDR3 is TGTGCCAGCAGCACCAGGGACAGGGGAAATTCACCCCTCCACTTT. Residues: CASSTRDRGNSPLHF.

V and J are TRBV4-3 and TRBJ2-7; the D is unclear. Per germline, CDR1 LGHNA and CDR2 YSLEER. V lost 0 bases and J 5 bases, leaving 11 bases between the germline ends. The CDR3 is made up of 14 amino acids. Here the CDR3 reads CASSQEGTADEQYF. The DNA for the CDR3 is TGCGCCAGCAGCCAAGAGGGAACAGCCGACGAGCAGTACTTC.

This clonotype was counted at least ten times. The rearrangement joins TRBV4-2 to TRBJ1-2, with D possibly TRBD1 on 6 matching bases. The germline V gene has CDR1 LGHNA and CDR2 YNFKEQ. This CDR3 is 18 amino acids long. V was trimmed by 0 bases and J by 9 bases, leaving 26 bases between them. CDR3 sequence (DNA): TGTGCCAGCAGCCAAGAGCTCAATTCCGGGACAACGAAAGCTCGCTACACCTTC. This sequence encodes CASSQELNSGTTKARYTF.

The chain combines TRBV20-1 with TRBJ1-5; 7 bases align to TRBD1. This CDR3 contains 17 residues. From germline, CDR1 is DFQATT and CDR2 SNEGSKA (reference sequence). J gave up 2 bases and V 3 bases, and 13 bases lay outside the gene matches. For the CDR3, the DNA is TGCAGTGCTAGTAATCCCCGAAGGGGGCTTGGCAATCAGCCCCAGCATTTT. Amino acids: CSASNPRRGLGNQPQHF.

Worth noting for this clonotype: A read error may explain this, as a much larger clone is one base away. The chain has TRBV10-3 and TRBJ2-5; D gene uncertain. Germline V gives CDR1 ENHRY, CDR2 SYGVKD. The CDR3 is made up of 13 amino acids. The CDR3 region has the DNA TGTGCCATCAGTGACTGGGCGGAAGAGGCCCAGTACTTC. This codes for CAISDWAEEAQYF.

The chain employs TRBV9 and TRBJ2-1; 11 nucleotides line up with TRBD1. Trimming at V came to 4 bases and at J to 8 bases, leaving 14 bases not matched to a gene. The V gene's germline CDR1 is SGDLS and CDR2 YYNGEE. The CDR3 contains 17 residues. The CDR3 reads CASSPTSGTGGTDEQFF. CDR3 sequence (DNA): TGTGCCAGCAGCCCTACATCCGGGACAGGGGGAACTGATGAGCAGTTCTTC.

This clonotype was counted many times. The junction differs from germline at one of its ends, possibly a read error. For the CDR3, the DNA is TGCGCCAGCAGCCAAGCGTCCTACGAGCAGTACTTC. Its protein is CASSQASYEQYF. J is TRBJ2-7 and V is TRBV3-1; D gene unclear. The CDR3 runs to 12 residues. Germline CDR1 reads LGHDT; CDR2 reads YNNKEL (reference sequence).

The rearrangement joins TRBV24-1 to TRBJ1-2; 11 positions agree with TRBD1. The V segment lost 4 bases and the J segment 5 bases; nucleotides outside the gene matches: 8. The CDR3 spans 16 residues. Germline lookup yields CDR1 KGHDR and CDR2 SFDVKD. The DNA of the CDR3 is TGTGCCACCAGTGACCCCGGACAGGGGGCCGGTTATGGCTACACCTTC. Its translation is CATSDPGQGAGYGYTF.

V is TRBV3-1 and J is TRBJ2-3; perhaps TRBD1 as D (7 bases). CDR1 LGHDT and CDR2 YNNKEL come from the germline V gene (reference sequence). V lost 4 bases, J lost 2 bases, and 16 bases lay in between. This CDR3 region has 16 residues. The CDR3 loop reads CASSLRGRGVTDTQYF. The CDR3 nucleotides are TGTGCCAGCAGCCTTCGAGGCAGGGGGGTCACAGATACGCAGTATTTT.

The rearrangement links TRBV24-1 to TRBJ2-5; D may be TRBD1 (5 bases). The germline V gene encodes CDR1 KGHDR and CDR2 SFDVKD. The V end was cut by 4 bases, the J end by 5 bases, with 16 bases between. There are 15 residues in the CDR3. This chain's CDR3 is CATSDRDRAQETQYF. The CDR3, as DNA: TGTGCCACCAGTGACCGCGACAGAGCCCAGGAGACCCAGTACTTC.

This clonotype has just a few counts. The gene calls are TRBV4-3 and TRBJ2-6; 8 positions agree with TRBD2. With 4 bases clipped from V and 1 base from J, the junction kept 9 bases outside the gene matches. Germline V gives CDR1 LGHNA, CDR2 YSLEER. This CDR3 region has 18 residues. The CDR3 nucleotides are TGCGCCAGCAGCCGGACTAGCCGACTCCTGTCTGGGGCCAACGTCCTGACTTTC. Its protein product is CASSRTSRLLSGANVLTF.

The gene calls are TRBV10-3 and TRBJ2-7, with 7 positions matching TRBD2. CDR3 length equals 15 residues. Germline assignment: CDR1 ENHRY and CDR2 SYGVKD. Trimming took 3 bases from V and 2 from J; bases not matched to a gene: 7. CDR3 amino acids: CAISEGQREAYEQYF. As DNA, the CDR3 is TGTGCCATCAGTGAAGGTCAGCGGGAAGCCTACGAGCAGTACTTC.

V and J are TRBV3-1 and TRBJ1-5, with D perhaps TRBD1 (5 bases). This CDR3 is 14 amino acids long. Looked up from germline, CDR1 is LGHDT and CDR2 is YNNKEL (reference sequence). V lost 4 bases and J 3 bases, leaving 10 bases between the germline ends. In DNA form, the CDR3 reads TGTGCCAGCAGCCCGGACACTTACAATCAGCCCCAGCATTTT. This gives the protein CASSPDTYNQPQHF.

DNA of the CDR3: TGCAGCGTTGCTTCGGGTTCTCGCTACACCTTC. Encoded protein: CSVASGSRYTF. The V and J genes are TRBV29-1 and TRBJ1-2; D ambiguous. V was clipped by 4 bases and J by 9 bases, with 12 bases between them. The CDR3 runs 11 residues. Looked up from germline, CDR1 is SQVTM and CDR2 is ANQGSEA.

CDR3 amino acids: CASSQEAGGLLYEQYF. The CDR3 DNA reads as TGTGCCAGCAGCCAGGAGGCGGGGGGACTACTATACGAGCAGTACTTC. The chain combines TRBV14 with TRBJ2-5, with 8 nucleotides matching TRBD2. The J call may be incorrect, as the DNA end agrees better with TRBJ2-7. Germline V gene lookup returns CDR1 SGHDN and CDR2 FVKESK. The CDR3 runs 16 residues.